This entry lists 29 T cell receptor beta chains sequenced from one sample in a study of early T cells in non-severe SARS-CoV-2 infection. TCRdb analysed the 5' RACE reads with MiXCR anew, one entry per CDR3 protein. The table records fewer than 35,000 distinct CDR3 sequences, roughly 5% of them present only once. Material: whole blood. These receptors came from an adult who was a healthcare worker with PCR-confirmed SARS-CoV-2 infection or an uninfected control (not recorded which).

This clonotype was detected ten times or more. The chain's CDR3 is CASSLGATGTTEAFF. CDR3 DNA: TGCGCCAGCAGCTTGGGGGCGACCGGGACCACTGAAGCTTTCTTT. The V call is TRBV5-1, the J call TRBJ1-1, with D possibly matching TRBD1 (5 bases). The V and J ends lost 0 bases and 4 bases respectively, with 13 bases between them. The germline V gene encodes CDR1 SGHRS and CDR2 YFSETQ. The CDR3 runs 15 residues.

Ten or more counts support this clonotype. This rearrangement joins TRBV30 to TRBJ2-7; TRBD1 aligns across 7 bases. This CDR3 is built from 14 residues. CDR1 and CDR2 (germline): GTSNPN, SVGIG (reference sequence). Trimming cost V 4 bases and J 6 bases; bases outside gene matches: 12. The CDR3 loop is CAWTDRQGLREQYF. The CDR3 coding sequence is TGTGCCTGGACTGATAGACAGGGATTGCGCGAGCAGTACTTC. The whole variable domain, filled in from reference TRBV30 and TRBJ2-7, reads SQTIHQWPATLVQPVGSPLSLECTVEGTSNPNLYWYRQAAGRGLQLLFYSVGIGQISSEVPQNLSASRPQDRQFILSSKKLLLSDSGFYLCAWTDRQGLREQYFGPGTRLTVT.

This clonotype occurred many times. This chain uses TRBV3-1 with TRBJ2-3, with D tentatively TRBD2 (6 bases). The germline gives CDR1 LGHDT, CDR2 YNNKEL (reference sequence). This CDR3 comprises 15 residues. Trimming took off 0 bases at V and 4 bases at J, with 11 bases between the two ends. The CDR3 loop reads CASSQEDREPDTQYF. The DNA for the CDR3 is TGTGCCAGCAGCCAAGAAGACCGGGAGCCAGATACGCAGTATTTT.

The sample holds many counts of this clonotype. The rearrangement uses TRBV6-5 and TRBJ2-7; D is unclear. The CDR3 extends over 10 amino acids. Germline CDR1 reads MNHEY; CDR2 reads SVGAGI. Trimming pared 8 bases from V and 9 bases from J, leaving 11 bases between. The CDR3 DNA follows: TGTGCCAGCGGCCTACGTGTGCAGTACTTC. Residues: CASGLRVQYF.

This clonotype came up many times. The chain uses TRBV7-3 and TRBJ2-2; D gene uncertain. Germline CDR1 and CDR2: SGHTA and FQGTGA. The V gene lost 0 bases and the J gene lost 7 bases, with 9 bases spanning the gap. The CDR3 has 14 residues. This chain's CDR3 is CASSLTNTGGELFF. CDR3 nucleotides: TGTGCCAGCAGCTTAACGAATACGGGCGGGGAGCTGTTTTTT.

Ten or more counts support this clonotype. The CDR3 is CASSLSTRQISGTQYF. The CDR3 DNA follows: TGTGCCAGCAGCTTGAGTACGAGACAGATCTCGGGAACGCAGTATTTT. The J gene is TRBJ2-3, the V gene TRBV11-2, with D possibly called TRBD1 or TRBD2 (5 bases each). Germline CDR1 reads SGHAT; CDR2 reads FQNNGV. V dropped 3 bases and J dropped 9 bases, with 22 bases sitting between them. CDR3 length: 16 amino acids.

The V call is TRBV28, the J call TRBJ1-1, with a weak D call TRBD1 (5 bases). CDR1 is MDHEN, CDR2 SYDVKM, per germline. CDR3 length equals 13 residues. With 11 bases removed from V and 4 bases from J, the gap between germline ends came to 17 bases. The CDR3 reads CALSQGRGTEAFF. CDR3 DNA: TGTGCCTTGTCCCAGGGAAGGGGCACTGAAGCTTTCTTT.

This clonotype was seen ten or more times. The chain carries TRBV2 and TRBJ1-5, with 8 bases identical to TRBD1. Germline loops: CDR1 SNHLY, CDR2 FYNNEI. This CDR3 has 15 amino acids. Germline trimming cut 4 bases from V and 5 bases from J; bases unmatched to any gene: 7. The CDR3 here is CASSVARGHHQPQHF. CDR3 sequence (DNA): TGTGCCAGCAGTGTGGCCAGGGGGCACCATCAGCCCCAGCATTTT. Variable domain in full (rest from reference TRBV2 and TRBJ1-5): EPEVTQTPSHQVTQMGQEVILRCVPISNHLYFYWYRQILGQKVEFLVSFYNNEISEKSEIFDDQFSVERPDGSNFTLKIRSTKLEDSAMYFCASSVARGHHQPQHFGDGTRLSIL.

This clonotype was observed a handful of times. This chain joins TRBV20-1 and TRBJ2-7; D is unclear. The ends were cut back, 5 bases at V and 9 bases at J, with 17 bases in the middle. CDR3 length: 12 residues. CDR1 and CDR2 from the germline V gene are DFQATT and SNEGSKA (reference sequence). The CDR3: CSAFESAWGQYF. The CDR3 nucleotides are TGCAGTGCTTTCGAGTCGGCCTGGGGGCAGTACTTC.

The genes are TRBV7-6 and TRBJ2-7, with D possibly TRBD2 on 5 matching bases. CDR1 is SGHVS and CDR2 is FNYEAQ in the germline V gene. The ends were cut back, 7 bases at V and 2 bases at J, with 15 bases in the middle. The CDR3 consists of 14 residues. The CDR3 nucleotides are TGTGCCAGCACCGGACCAGGACTCCCCTACGAGCAGTACTTC. It codes for CASTGPGLPYEQYF.

This clonotype has more than one count but fewer than ten. The chain has TRBV20-1 and TRBJ1-2; D is unresolved. CDR1 is DFQATT and CDR2 is SNEGSKA in the germline V gene (reference sequence). This CDR3 region has 12 residues. V lost 3 bases to trimming and J lost 4 bases, with 9 bases between them. The CDR3 DNA sequence: TGCAGTGCTAGTTTGGGTAGCTATGGCTACACCTTC. It translates to CSASLGSYGYTF.

The chain recombines TRBV5-4 with TRBJ2-2; no firm D call. The CDR3 contains 16 residues. With 4 bases removed from V and 5 bases from J, the gap between germline ends came to 18 bases. Germline loops: CDR1 SGHNT, CDR2 YYREEE (reference sequence). In nucleotides, the CDR3 is TGTGCCAGCAGCCCCCGTGTAGGGTCAAGGACCGGGGAGCTGTTTTTT. Translation: CASSPRVGSRTGELFF.

The CDR3 region has the DNA TGTGCCAGCAGTTTAAGGGGGATTGCGCTAGCGGGAGCCACAGATACGCAGTATTTT. Encoded protein: CASSLRGIALAGATDTQYF. The genes are TRBV27 and TRBJ2-3; 10 nucleotides align to TRBD2. The V segment lost 2 bases and the J segment 2 bases; nucleotides outside the gene matches: 13. The CDR3 has 19 amino acids. From germline, CDR1 is MNHEY and CDR2 SMNVEV (reference sequence).

This clonotype was observed many times. V usage is TRBV7-6 and J usage is TRBJ2-1; D possibly corresponds to TRBD2 (9 bases). V was pared by 7 bases and J by 7 bases, with 23 bases between. This CDR3 comprises 16 residues. The germline CDR1 and CDR2 sequences are SGHVS and FNYEAQ. The CDR3 loop is CASTQGASGNRNEQFF. The CDR3 DNA sequence: TGTGCCAGCACCCAGGGGGCTAGCGGGAACCGAAATGAGCAGTTCTTC. The complete variable domain, with remaining parts taken from reference TRBV7-6 and TRBJ2-1, reads GAGVSQSPRYKVTKRGQDVALRCDPISGHVSLYWYRQALGQGPEFLTYFNYEAQQDKSGLPNDRFSAERPEGSISTLTIQRTEQRDSAMYRCASTQGASGNRNEQFFGPGTRLTVL.

CDR3 region: CASSSRQSYNNEQFF. In DNA, the CDR3 is TGTGCCAGCAGCTCCCGACAGAGTTATAACAATGAGCAGTTCTTC. The chain is built from TRBV7-6 and TRBJ2-1, with TRBD1 as a possible D gene (5 bases). V gave up 4 bases and J gave up 5 bases, with 15 bases separating them. This CDR3 has 15 amino acids. Germline loops: CDR1 SGHVS, CDR2 FNYEAQ. The whole variable domain, filled in from reference TRBV7-6 and TRBJ2-1, reads GAGVSQSPRYKVTKRGQDVALRCDPISGHVSLYWYRQALGQGPEFLTYFNYEAQQDKSGLPNDRFSAERPEGSISTLTIQRTEQRDSAMYRCASSSRQSYNNEQFFGPGTRLTVL.

Only a few counts were recorded for this clonotype. The chain links TRBV5-1 to TRBJ2-3; 9 positions match TRBD2. Germline V gene lookup returns CDR1 SGHRS and CDR2 YFSETQ. V lost 9 bases and J lost 6; bases outside the gene matches: 14. CDR3 size: 15 residues. The chain's CDR3 is CATSRGRAPPDTQYF. Written as DNA, the CDR3 is TGCGCCACCTCGCGCGGGAGGGCCCCCCCCGATACGCAGTATTTT. The variable domain in full, completed from reference TRBV5-1 and TRBJ2-3, reads KAGVTQTPRYLIKTRGQQVTLSCSPISGHRSVSWYQQTPGQGLQFLFEYFSETQRNKGNFPGRFSGRQFSNSRSEMNVSTLELGDSALYLCATSRGRAPPDTQYFGPGTRLTVL.

The chain has TRBV15 and TRBJ2-4; TRBD1 agrees at 9 bases. This CDR3 comprises 14 residues. CDR1 LNHNV and CDR2 YYDKDF come from the germline V gene (reference sequence). Trimming removed 4 bases from V and 6 bases from J; junction bases left unmatched: 4. CDR3 sequence reads: CATSTGQGPNIQYF. CDR3 DNA: TGTGCCACCAGCACAGGACAGGGGCCAAACATTCAGTACTTC.

The V gene is TRBV18, the J gene TRBJ1-1, with 10 nucleotides matching TRBD1. V lost 0 bases and J lost 7; bases outside the gene matches: 17. Germline V gene data show CDR1 as KGHSH and CDR2 as LQKENI. The CDR3 covers 19 residues. CDR3 in DNA: TGTGCCAGCTCACCACCCGCCTCGGACAGGGGGAAGTGGGCGCGTGAAGCTTTCTTT. Its protein is CASSPPASDRGKWAREAFF.

This clonotype was seen many times. This chain joins TRBV5-1 and TRBJ1-1, with a tentative D call TRBD1 (6 bases). The CDR3 spans 15 residues. V lost 4 bases to trimming and J lost 0 bases, with 13 bases between them. Looked up from germline, CDR1 is SGHRS and CDR2 is YFSETQ. The CDR3 sequence: CASSPPDSMNTEAFF. The CDR3 DNA reads as TGCGCCAGCAGCCCCCCGGACAGCATGAACACTGAAGCTTTCTTT.

Many counts were recorded for this clonotype. V is TRBV7-2 and J is TRBJ2-2, with unresolved D. The CDR3 totals 15 residues. Germline V lookup: CDR1 SGHTA, CDR2 FQGNSA. Trimming took off 7 bases at V and 8 bases at J, with 20 bases between the two ends. CDR3 amino acids: CASTKGTVIPGELFF. CDR3 bases: TGTGCCAGCACCAAAGGAACAGTAATCCCGGGGGAGCTGTTTTTT.

This clonotype has ten or more counts. V gene TRBV23-1 combines with J gene TRBJ2-4; 8 positions agree with TRBD1. TRBV23-1 is an ORF, with its function uncertain. The V gene end was trimmed by 0 bases and the J gene end by 6 bases; junction bases not matched to a gene: 4. The CDR3 is 15 residues long. The CDR3 nucleotides read TGCGCCAGCAGTCAATCGCCGACAGGGGCAAACATTCAGTACTTC. Translating it yields CASSQSPTGANIQYF.

This clonotype was seen at least ten times. V and J are TRBV28 and TRBJ1-5; D gene unclear. Germline CDR1 and CDR2: MDHEN and SYDVKM. Trimming cost V 1 base and J 6 bases, with 16 bases left between them. The CDR3 is 16 residues long. CDR3 sequence: CASSLSLSGYSQPQHF. For the CDR3, the DNA is TGTGCCAGCAGTTTATCCCTATCTGGGTATAGTCAGCCCCAGCATTTT.

This clonotype was counted between two and nine times. The chain couples TRBV3-1 to TRBJ2-1; 7 nucleotides agree with TRBD1. This CDR3 is 13 amino acids long. CDR1 LGHDT and CDR2 YNNKEL come from the germline V gene (reference sequence). V lost 0 bases and J lost 13; bases outside the gene matches: 6. The CDR3 bases are TGTGCCAGCAGCCAAGACGACAGGGCATTTCAGTTCTTC. It yields the protein CASSQDDRAFQFF.

The rearrangement joins TRBV20-1 to TRBJ2-7, with D maybe TRBD2 (6 bases). The germline CDR1 and CDR2 sequences are DFQATT and SNEGSKA (reference sequence). The CDR3 has 15 residues. Between the trimmed V and J ends, which lost 1 base and 1 base, there was a span of 14 bases. CDR3 sequence reads: CSARVSGAQSYEQYF. The CDR3 DNA reads TGCAGTGCTAGAGTCTCGGGAGCCCAGTCCTACGAGCAGTACTTC.

This clonotype was seen ten or more times. The chain uses TRBV5-1 and TRBJ2-7; TRBD2 agrees at 10 bases. The length of the CDR3 is 14 residues. CDR1 and CDR2 (germline): SGHRS, YFSETQ. Germline trimming cut 5 bases from V and 3 bases from J; bases unmatched to any gene: 5. The CDR3 spells CASRARTSGYEQYF. As DNA, the CDR3 is TGCGCCAGCAGGGCCCGGACTAGCGGCTACGAGCAGTACTTC.

The rearrangement links TRBV25-1 to TRBJ2-3; possibly TRBD2 for D (5 bases). V dropped 5 bases and J dropped 0 bases, with 12 bases sitting between them. The CDR3 has 15 residues. Germline V CDR1 and CDR2: MGHDK, SYGVNS. The chain's CDR3 is CASSRSGASTDTQYF. CDR3 bases: TGTGCCAGCAGTCGAAGCGGAGCTAGCACAGATACGCAGTATTTT.

This clonotype came up a few times. The J gene is TRBJ2-5, the V gene TRBV20-1, with D possibly TRBD2 on 7 matching bases. Germline-derived CDR1 and CDR2 are DFQATT and SNEGSKA (reference sequence). Trimming stripped 5 bases from V and 4 bases from J, with 11 bases between. The CDR3 is 12 amino acids. In DNA, the CDR3 is TGCAGTGCTCGGGGGGCCGGAGAGACCCAGTACTTC. Protein product: CSARGAGETQYF.

This clonotype was seen ten or more times. The genes are TRBV7-9 and TRBJ1-1, with D perhaps TRBD1 (5 bases). The CDR3 totals 13 residues. Trimming pared 0 bases from V and 6 bases from J, leaving 8 bases between. Germline loops: CDR1 SEHNR, CDR2 FQNEAQ (reference sequence). CDR3 DNA sequence: TGTGCCAGCAGCTTAGCGGGGCAGCCTGAAGCTTTCTTT. This translates into CASSLAGQPEAFF. The full variable domain, with the rest looked up from reference TRBV7-9 and TRBJ1-1, is DTGVSQNPRHKITKRGQNVTFRCDPISEHNRLYWYRQTLGQGPEFLTYFQNEAQLEKSRLLSDRFSAERPKGSFSTLEIQRTEQGDSAMYLCASSLAGQPEAFFGQGTRLTVV.

This clonotype was counted ten times or more. The genes are TRBV7-2 and TRBJ1-2, with D tentatively TRBD1 (5 bases). The CDR3 covers 15 residues. Per germline, CDR1 SGHTA and CDR2 FQGNSA. V lost 1 base and J 6 bases, leaving 15 bases between the germline ends. CDR3 nucleotides: TGTGCCAGCAGCTTAGGGGCCGGGACGGGGAATGGCTACACCTTC. It translates to CASSLGAGTGNGYTF.